This T cell receptor beta chain was sequenced for a study of blood T cells in healthy people across ages. This clonotype was seen more than once but under ten times. No fewer than 7 million PBMCs went into each sample. With a J-beta primer mix and a sample-barcoded 5' primer, a second PCR ran about 6 to 11 cycles. A template-switch adaptor that had 12 random nucleotides put a tag on each cDNA molecule. TCRdb reprocessed the 5' RACE reads via MiXCR and lists one record per CDR3 protein. The sample lists fewer than 2 million distinct CDR3 sequences, roughly two fifths occurring once. The V gene end was trimmed by 4 bases and the J gene end by 6 bases; junction bases not matched to a gene: 6. Germline CDR1 SGHDT, CDR2 YYEEEE. This CDR3 is 13 amino acids long.

The chain links TRBV5-6 to TRBJ2-7, with TRBD1 matching 8 bases. The specimen sequenced was blood. The origin of this receptor is a human donor in good health. CDR3 in amino acids: CASSRTGKGEQYF. CDR3 sequence (DNA): TGTGCCAGCAGCCGGACAGGGAAAGGCGAGCAGTACTTC.